Listed here are 26 T cell receptor beta chains from one sample, sequenced in a study of blood T cell repertoires in COVID-19. Profiled with immunoSEQ multiplex PCR; TCRdb holds only in-frame clones, not every one. The repertoire holds some 230,000 clones, with around 83% as singletons. The source material was peripheral blood. The receptors originated from an elderly woman with COVID-19, enrolled during active disease.

The chain is built from TRBV6-5 and TRBJ1-2; D gene ambiguous. Germline V CDR1 and CDR2: MNHEY, SVGAGI. V was pared by 6 bases and J by 5 bases, with 16 bases between. The CDR3 has 14 amino acids. This CDR3 is CASSLRGAGYGYTF. The CDR3 nucleotides read TGTGCCAGCAGCCTGCGGGGAGCTGGTTATGGCTACACCTTC.

The V and J genes are TRBV28 and TRBJ2-1; 9 nucleotides line up with TRBD1. This CDR3 is 13 amino acids long. Looked up from germline, CDR1 is MDHEN and CDR2 is SYDVKM. Germline trimming cut 5 bases from V and 7 bases from J; bases unmatched to any gene: 3. Here the CDR3 DNA reads TGTGCCAGCAGTAGGGACAGGGTAAATGAGCAGTTCTTC. Translated: CASSRDRVNEQFF.

The sample holds one count of this clone. The chain recombines TRBV29-1 with TRBJ2-1; TRBD2 matches 11 bases. Germline V gene data show CDR1 as SQVTM and CDR2 as ANQGSEA. The CDR3 loop spans 17 amino acids. Germline trimming cut 1 base from V and 2 bases from J; bases unmatched to any gene: 7. CDR3 DNA sequence: TGCAGCGTTGAAGGGGAAACTAGCGGGGGTACCTACAATGAGCAGTTCTTC. This sequence encodes CSVEGETSGGTYNEQFF.

The sample holds many counts of this clone. The rearrangement uses TRBV7-9 and TRBJ2-3; 10 nucleotides match TRBD2. The CDR3 contains 16 residues. Germline V CDR1 and CDR2: SEHNR, FQNEAQ (reference sequence). J lost 1 base, V lost 1 base, and 2 bases had no gene match. The CDR3 coding sequence is TGTGCCAGCAGCTTAGATCTAGCGGGAGGCACAGATACGCAGTATTTT. Translated: CASSLDLAGGTDTQYF.

This clone was recorded a few times. A read error may account for a junction end that differs from germline. This chain joins TRBV28 and TRBJ1-1, with 7 bases matching TRBD1. The length of the CDR3 is 15 residues. The V gene's germline CDR1 is MDHEN and CDR2 SYDVKM. CDR3 loop: CASSLPGQLKTEAFF. The CDR3 bases are TGTGCCAGCAGTCTACCGGGACAGTTGAAAACTGAAGCTTTCTTT.

The chain has TRBV10-3 and TRBJ2-7; no clear D. The CDR3 is 14 residues long. Trimming removed 0 bases from V and 3 bases from J, with 9 bases in between. From germline, CDR1 is ENHRY and CDR2 SYGVKD. As DNA, the CDR3 is TGTGCCATCAGTGAGTCGACTGGTAGCTACGAGCAGTACTTC. Residues: CAISESTGSYEQYF.

The CDR3: CASSLGAAEQFF. Here the CDR3 DNA reads TGCGCCAGCAGCTTAGGAGCGGCCGAGCAGTTCTTC. This chain joins TRBV5-1 and TRBJ2-1, with D perhaps matching TRBD2 (5 bases). This CDR3 is 12 amino acids long. The V end lost 2 bases, the J end lost 10 bases, and 10 bases lay between the germline ends. Per germline, CDR1 SGHRS and CDR2 YFSETQ.

The V and J genes are TRBV5-1 and TRBJ2-3; maybe TRBD2 (5 bases). The germline V gene has CDR1 SGHRS and CDR2 YFSETQ. The germline V and J ends were trimmed by 0 bases and 2 bases, with 10 bases remaining between them. This CDR3 has 15 residues. CDR3 coding DNA: TGCGCCAGCAGCTTGGCCAAAGCGGTCACAGATACGCAGTATTTT. It codes for CASSLAKAVTDTQYF. The full variable domain, its missing parts supplied by reference TRBV5-1 and TRBJ2-3, is KAGVTQTPRYLIKTRGQQVTLSCSPISGHRSVSWYQQTPGQGLQFLFEYFSETQRNKGNFPGRFSGRQFSNSRSEMNVSTLELGDSALYLCASSLAKAVTDTQYFGPGTRLTVL.

The J gene is TRBJ2-7, the V gene TRBV6-2 or TRBV6-3; 13 bases map to TRBD2. Trimming cost V 6 bases and J 0 bases; bases outside gene matches: 5. Per germline, CDR1 MNHEY and CDR2 SVGEGT. The length of the CDR3 is 16 residues. This CDR3 is CASSPGTSGISYEQYF. The CDR3 DNA reads TGTGCCAGCAGCCCAGGGACTAGCGGGATCTCCTACGAGCAGTACTTC.

This clone was seen a handful of times. This chain links TRBV11-2 with TRBJ1-2; 10 bases are a match to TRBD1. This CDR3 has 15 residues. Losses at the gene ends were 4 bases for V and 4 bases for J; bases not matched to a gene: 6. CDR1 and CDR2 from the germline V gene are SGHAT and FQNNGV. Here the CDR3 reads CASSSDRGRSYGYTF. CDR3 sequence (DNA): TGTGCCAGCAGCTCCGACAGGGGGCGTTCCTATGGCTACACCTTC.

This chain connects TRBV3-1 (or the pseudogene TRBV3-2) to TRBJ2-5, with D possibly being TRBD2 (6 bases). CDR1 is LGHDT and CDR2 is YNNKEL in the germline V gene (reference sequence). V was pared by 4 bases and J by 4 bases, with 7 bases between. The CDR3 has 12 amino acids. The CDR3 bases are TGTGCCAGCAGCCGTAGCGGAGAGACCCAGTACTTC. This translates into CASSRSGETQYF.

The chain joins TRBV29-1 to TRBJ2-3; the D gene is possibly TRBD2 (6 bases). The CDR3 runs 13 residues. Germline CDR1 and CDR2: SQVTM and ANQGSEA. The V end was cut by 4 bases, the J end by 1 base, with 9 bases between. CDR3 protein: CSVAASGTDTQYF. In DNA form, the CDR3 reads TGCAGCGTTGCGGCTAGCGGCACAGATACGCAGTATTTT.

J is TRBJ2-1 and V is TRBV7-9, with 7 positions matching TRBD2. In germline, CDR1 is SEHNR, CDR2 FQNEAQ (reference sequence). V lost 0 bases, J lost 8 bases, and 7 bases stayed unmatched. The CDR3 is made up of 15 amino acids. CDR3 nucleotides: TGTGCCAGCAGCTTAGCGTTGGCTAGCGGTGATGAGCAGTTCTTC. It is translated as CASSLALASGDEQFF.

The chain uses TRBV19 and TRBJ2-6; 7 bases match TRBD1. Germline V lookup: CDR1 LNHDA, CDR2 SQIVND (reference sequence). This CDR3 spans 18 amino acids. V was pared by 4 bases and J by 0 bases, with 9 bases of the junction left unmatched. Here the CDR3 DNA reads TGTGCCAGTAGTACCCGACAGGGCCTATTCTCTGGGGCCAACGTCCTGACTTTC. It specifies CASSTRQGLFSGANVLTF.

This sequence joins TRBV6-5 and TRBJ1-5, with D tentatively TRBD1 (5 bases). Between the trimmed V and J ends, which lost 9 bases and 1 base, there was a span of 16 bases. CDR1 is MNHEY and CDR2 is SVGAGI in the germline V gene. The CDR3 totals 15 residues. CDR3 amino acids: CASTLGGVSNQPQHF. The CDR3 DNA reads TGTGCCAGTACCCTTGGGGGGGTGAGCAATCAGCCCCAGCATTTT.

This clone was seen a single time. The chain uses TRBV29-1 and TRBJ1-2, with 7 bases aligning to TRBD1. The germline CDR1 and CDR2 sequences are SQVTM and ANQGSEA. V was clipped by 3 bases and J by 1 base; unmatched bases: 5. This CDR3 has 14 residues. The CDR3 sequence is CSVEDQGGNYGYTF. DNA of the CDR3: TGCAGCGTTGAGGACCAGGGGGGTAACTATGGCTACACCTTC.

As concerns this clone: Different DNA sequences within this sample yield the same CDR3. The genes are TRBV18 and TRBJ1-5; maybe TRBD1 (5 bases). Trimming removed 3 bases from V and 4 bases from J, with 10 bases in between. This CDR3 spans 14 amino acids. Germline loops: CDR1 KGHSH, CDR2 LQKENI. As DNA, the CDR3 is TGTGCCAGCTCACCTGGACGGGGGAATCAGCCCCAGCATTTT. Its translation: CASSPGRGNQPQHF.

This sequence joins TRBV29-1 and TRBJ2-5, with a possible D match to TRBD2 (5 bases). Germline CDR1 reads SQVTM; CDR2 reads ANQGSEA. V was clipped by 6 bases and J by 3 bases, with 11 bases between them. CDR3 length: 12 residues. The CDR3 DNA reads as TGCAGCGTGGCTGACGGGGAAGAGACCCAGTACTTC. Translated, it gives CSVADGEETQYF.

J is TRBJ2-1 and V is TRBV19; D perhaps matches TRBD2 (6 bases). From germline, CDR1 is LNHDA and CDR2 SQIVND (reference sequence). Trimming stripped 4 bases from V and 2 bases from J, with 12 bases between. The CDR3 length is 15 residues. The CDR3 DNA is TGTGCCAGTAGTAAATACCGGGAGCCCTACAATGAGCAGTTCTTC. Amino acid sequence: CASSKYREPYNEQFF.

V gene TRBV27 combines with J gene TRBJ1-6; 9 bases map to TRBD1. The CDR3 loop spans 14 amino acids. Looked up from germline, CDR1 is MNHEY and CDR2 is SMNVEV (reference sequence). With V trimmed by 3 bases and J by 9 bases, 3 bases remained unmatched. The CDR3 DNA is TGTGCCAGCAGTTTCGGGACAGGGACTTCACCCCTCCACTTT. It is translated as CASSFGTGTSPLHF.

This chain connects TRBV5-4 to TRBJ2-5, with D perhaps TRBD1 (5 bases). Deletions cut 0 bases from V and 6 bases from J, with 15 bases between. This CDR3 spans 15 amino acids. CDR1 is SGHNT, CDR2 YYREEE, per germline (reference sequence). CDR3 nucleotide sequence: TGTGCCAGCAGCTTGGTGGGGCTTGAGGTAAAGACCCAGTACTTC. Amino acids: CASSLVGLEVKTQYF. The entire variable domain, with the rest obtained from reference TRBV5-4 and TRBJ2-5, is as follows: ETGVTQSPTHLIKTRGQQVTLRCSSQSGHNTVSWYQQALGQGPQFIFQYYREEENGRGNFPPRFSGLQFPNYSSELNVNALELDDSALYLCASSLVGLEVKTQYFGPGTRLLVL.

This chain connects TRBV27 to TRBJ2-7; 8 bases map to TRBD1. V trimming: 4 bases; J trimming: 5 bases; junction bases outside the gene matches: 7. Germline lookup yields CDR1 MNHEY and CDR2 SMNVEV (reference sequence). This CDR3 region has 14 residues. The CDR3 protein is CASSWGSGGDEQYF. Here the CDR3 DNA reads TGTGCCAGCAGTTGGGGATCAGGGGGCGACGAGCAGTACTTC.

Regarding this clone: Other DNA sequences in this specimen translate into the identical CDR3. The rearrangement uses TRBV12-3 or TRBV12-4 and TRBJ1-2; 9 bases are shared with TRBD1. J lost 4 bases, V lost 4 bases, and 1 base had no gene match. The CDR3 totals 13 residues. Written as DNA, the CDR3 is TGTGCCAGCAGTTCGGGACAGGGCTATGGCTACACCTTC. Protein: CASSSGQGYGYTF.

The rearrangement uses TRBV7-2 and TRBJ1-3, with a weak D call TRBD1 (6 bases). The germline CDR1 and CDR2 sequences are SGHTA and FQGNSA. Trimming left V 5 bases short and J 2 bases short, with 7 bases between. The CDR3 sequence is 13 residues long. DNA of the CDR3: TGTGCCAGCAGCACAGGGACTGGAAACACCATATATTTT. Protein: CASSTGTGNTIYF.

This sequence joins TRBV9 and TRBJ1-2, with TRBD1 matching over 8 bases. Trimming at V came to 4 bases and at J to 4 bases, leaving 12 bases not matched to a gene. This CDR3 has 16 amino acids. Germline CDR1 is SGDLS and CDR2 is YYNGEE. DNA for the CDR3: TGTGCCAGCAGCACTCGGACAGGGATAGGAGTCTATGGCTACACCTTC. This translates into CASSTRTGIGVYGYTF.

This clone has a handful of counts. This chain's CDR3 is CASSTLAGARGAQYF. For the CDR3, the DNA is TGTGCCAGCAGTACACTAGCGGGAGCCCGGGGTGCGCAGTATTTT. The genes are TRBV27 and TRBJ2-3, with 11 bases that match TRBD2. This CDR3 is 15 amino acids long. CDR1 and CDR2 (germline): MNHEY, SMNVEV (reference sequence). V lost 5 bases to trimming and J lost 10 bases; unmatched junction nucleotides: 11.